The table lists the clone carrying this TCR beta chain with many counts. Its specificity is unknown. The data originate from a study of read filtering for tumor transcriptome and immune sequencing. The CDR3 covers 15 residues. Looked up from germline, CDR1 is LGHDT and CDR2 is YNNKEL (reference sequence). The germline V and J ends were trimmed by 0 bases and 5 bases, with 11 bases remaining between them. The library was built from roughly 400 ng RNA with molecular barcoded adaptors for alpha/delta and beta/gamma chains. TCRdb ran MiXCR on the reads and lists one entry per CDR3 protein. The sample records around 50,000 distinct CDR3 sequences, roughly an eighth being singletons. Overall study findings and caveats: Correlation between methods rose after single-read clonotypes were removed.

Material: a population of CD138-negative cells sorted from bone marrow. The chain links TRBV3-1 to TRBJ1-5, with D perhaps TRBD1 (5 bases). The receptor was derived from a donor aged 40 or over with multiple myeloma. The CDR3 DNA reads TGTGCCAGCAGCCAAGATGGCGACAGATATCAGCCCCAGCATTTT. Its translation is CASSQDGDRYQPQHF.